The TCR beta chain described here comes from a study of CD8+CD57+ T cells in acquired aplastic anemia. As for the study in general: Sorting CD4+ and CD8+ cells gave DNA averaging about 3.3 ug. Notes on the study in general: Patients and healthy controls showed no significant CD8+ Simpson's diversity difference. Patients and controls shared some 30 CD8+ CDR3 sequences, highly expressed in patients.

The study profiled TCR beta VDJ and CDR3 using genomic DNA as template. Using its own MiXCR run on the reads, TCRdb lists one record per CDR3 protein. The data hold about 180,000 distinct CDR3 sequences, with 63% observed a single time. Whoever was chosen for sequencing had shown CD8+CD57+ cell expansion by flow cytometry. When blood sampling took place, the patients had received no therapy. About this clonotype itself: Its antigen is as yet unknown.

The length of the CDR3 is 16 residues. With 4 bases removed from V and 1 base from J, the gap between germline ends came to 15 bases. CDR1 is SGHVS and CDR2 is FNYEAQ in the germline V gene. Material for sequencing was sorted CD4+, CD8+, or CD8+CD57+ T cells (not recorded which) from PBMCs. The rearrangement links TRBV7-6 to TRBJ2-3; no clear D gene. This clonotype was obtained from a human donor with aplastic anemia. This CDR3 is CASSSPAGFGTDTQYF. The CDR3 DNA sequence: TGTGCCAGCAGCTCCCCTGCCGGGTTCGGCACAGATACGCAGTATTTT.